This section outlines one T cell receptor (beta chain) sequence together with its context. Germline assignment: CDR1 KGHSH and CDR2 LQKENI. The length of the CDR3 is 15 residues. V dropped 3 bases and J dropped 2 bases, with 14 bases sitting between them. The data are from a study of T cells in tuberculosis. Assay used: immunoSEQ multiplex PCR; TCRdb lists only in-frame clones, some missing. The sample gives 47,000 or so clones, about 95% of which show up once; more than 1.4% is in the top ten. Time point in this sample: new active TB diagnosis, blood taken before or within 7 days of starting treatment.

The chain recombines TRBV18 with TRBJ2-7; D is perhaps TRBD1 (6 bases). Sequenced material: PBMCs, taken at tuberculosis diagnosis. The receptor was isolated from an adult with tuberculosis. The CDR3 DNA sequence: TGTGCCAGCTCACCCGTCGGACAGCCAGCCTACGAGCAGTACTTC. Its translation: CASSPVGQPAYEQYF.